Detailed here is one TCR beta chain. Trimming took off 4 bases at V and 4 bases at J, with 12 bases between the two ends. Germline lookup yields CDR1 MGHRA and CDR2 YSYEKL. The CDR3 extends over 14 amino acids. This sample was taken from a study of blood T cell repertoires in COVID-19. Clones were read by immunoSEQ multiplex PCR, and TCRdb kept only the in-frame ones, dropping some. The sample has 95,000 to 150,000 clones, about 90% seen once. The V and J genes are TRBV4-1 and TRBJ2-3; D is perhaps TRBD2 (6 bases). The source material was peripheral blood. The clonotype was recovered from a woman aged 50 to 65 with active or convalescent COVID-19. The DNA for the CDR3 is TGCGCCAGCAGCCGGATAGGACTATCAGATACGCAGTATTTT. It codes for CASSRIGLSDTQYF.